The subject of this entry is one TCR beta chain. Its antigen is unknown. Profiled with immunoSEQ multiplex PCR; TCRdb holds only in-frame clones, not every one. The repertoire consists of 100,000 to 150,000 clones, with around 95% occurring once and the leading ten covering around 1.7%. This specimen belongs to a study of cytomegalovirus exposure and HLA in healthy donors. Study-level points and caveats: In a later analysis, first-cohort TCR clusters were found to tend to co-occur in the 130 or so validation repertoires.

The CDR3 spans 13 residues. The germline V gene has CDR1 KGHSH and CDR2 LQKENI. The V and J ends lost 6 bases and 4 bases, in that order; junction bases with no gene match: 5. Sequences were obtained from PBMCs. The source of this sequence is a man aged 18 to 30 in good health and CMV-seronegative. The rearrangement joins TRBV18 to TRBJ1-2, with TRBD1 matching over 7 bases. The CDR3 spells CASSPTGPYGYTF. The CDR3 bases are TGTGCCAGCTCGCCGACAGGGCCCTATGGCTACACCTTC. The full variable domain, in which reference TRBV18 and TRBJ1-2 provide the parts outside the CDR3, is NAGVMQNPRHLVRRRGQEARLRCSPMKGHSHVYWYRQLPEEGLKFMVYLQKENIIDESGMPKERFSAEFPKEGPSILRIQQVVRGDSAAYFCASSPTGPYGYTFGSGTRLTVV.